These T cell receptor beta chains were read from a single sample in a study of CD8 T cells in Susac syndrome. TCRdb re-analysed the immunoSEQ multiplex PCR reads in MiXCR, keeping a single row per CDR3 protein. The sample has 130,000 or so distinct CDR3 sequences, 96% seen once. The sample consisted of CD4+ T cells from PBMCs. All receptors come from a human donor with Susac syndrome. Both conserved end residues are part of each CDR3. Fields, in order: V gene, D gene, J gene, clone size, CDR3 DNA, CDR3 protein. A D gene is named only where the DNA matches it firmly. Expanded clones are given a class, and other clones once, few, many or no size at all.

>TRBV20-1|NA|TRBJ1-4|NA
TGCAGTGCTAGACCAGACAGTCAGAATGAAAAACTGTTTTTT
CSARPDSQNEKLFF
>TRBV27|TRBD1|TRBJ2-7|NA
TGTGCCAGCAGTCGAGACAGGGTTCAGGCGAGCCTTCCCGAGCAGTACTTC
CASSRDRVQASLPEQYF
>TRBV9|NA|TRBJ2-7|NA
TGTGCCAGCAGCCCCCGGACAGTGCTGTCCTACGAGCAGTACTTC
CASSPRTVLSYEQYF
>TRBV19|NA|TRBJ2-6|NA
TGTGCCAGTAGCAGGCCCCGAGGGAATGGGGCCAACGTCCTGACTTTC
CASSRPRGNGANVLTF
>TRBV3-1|NA|TRBJ1-1|NA
TGTGCCAGCAGCCTGGTCAGGAACACTGAAGCTTTCTTT
CASSLVRNTEAFF
>TRBV20-1|TRBD2|TRBJ2-4|once
TGCAGTGCTAGAGATCCGGGACTAGCGGCTAAAAACATTCAGTACTTC
CSARDPGLAAKNIQYF
>TRBV25-1|TRBD1|TRBJ1-2|NA
TGTGCCAGCAGGCGGACAGGGGCCGGAGGCTACACCTTC
CASRRTGAGGYTF
>TRBV14|NA|TRBJ1-1|NA
TGTGCCAGCAGCCACCAGGGCAATGCTCGTGAAGCTTTCTTT
CASSHQGNAREAFF
>TRBV14|NA|TRBJ2-4|NA
TGTGCCAGCAGCCAACTAGCCAAAAACATTCAGTACTTC
CASSQLAKNIQYF
>TRBV5-6|NA|TRBJ2-5|NA
TGTGCCAGCAGCACGGGATCCCCAGGGACCCAGTACTTC
CASSTGSPGTQYF
>TRBV11-2|TRBD2|TRBJ2-7|NA
TGTGCCAGCAGCTTAGGGGCTAGCGGGATTGTCGAGCAGTACTTC
CASSLGASGIVEQYF
>TRBV29-1|NA|TRBJ1-1|NA
TGCAGCGGCTACAGGGAGAGCACTGAAGCTTTCTTT
CSGYRESTEAFF
>TRBV3-1|TRBD1|TRBJ2-1|NA
TGTGCCAGCAGCCAGGACGAGGGACAGCAGCAGTTCTTC
CASSQDEGQQQFF